This TCR beta chain was documented in a study of CD8 T cells in ankylosing spondylitis. Study-wide results and caveats: Within ankylosing spondylitis blood, a TCR beta motif made up of under 10 highly homologous variants appeared to be characteristic. Previous work reported some of these motif variants in the synovial fluid and blood of reactive arthritis. Relatively rare in peripheral blood, disease-linked clones were also CD8+. Reports say disease-linked clones showed up significantly more in matched ankylosing spondylitis synovial fluid.

In its sample, this clonotype was seen many times. Its specificity is not known. It was by quantitative 5'-RACE with molecular barcodes that TCR beta libraries were made. One entry per CDR3 protein results from TCRdb running MiXCR on the 5' RACE reads. The sample yields about 200,000 distinct CDR3 sequences, 6% to 8.5% seen once. In germline, CDR1 is SQVTM, CDR2 ANQGSEA. The CDR3 is 13 amino acids. V was cut by 4 bases and J by 0 bases, with 7 bases left in between. This receptor was obtained from a male donor with ankylosing spondylitis. The J gene is TRBJ1-3, the V gene TRBV29-1; D not resolved. The sequenced material came from blood, either unsorted or a sorted T cell fraction (not recorded which). The CDR3 here is CSVAPFSGNTIYF. CDR3 nucleotide sequence: TGCAGCGTTGCTCCCTTCTCTGGAAACACCATATATTTT.